This T cell receptor (beta chain) was recovered during a study of shared clonotypes between healthy human individuals. The wider study: CD4 naive and CD4 memory each took three plates per donor, while CD8 naive took two and CD8 memory one.

Repertoires were generated with immunoSEQ multiplex PCR, while TCRdb's copy carries only in-frame clones and drops some. Seen here are 2.3 million or so clones, 85% to 95% observed once, and the top ten hold approximately 0.4%. Turning to this clone: The target antigen is unknown.

General study findings and limits: Deeper or shallower sequencing was expected to change how clonotypes are shared among donors.

V was cut by 5 bases and J by 1 base, with 15 bases left in between. Germline V gene sequence: CDR1 MDHEN, CDR2 SYDVKM. This CDR3 is built from 17 residues. The sequence was collected from a man younger than 35 in good health. Some clones in this sample may be carry-over from other donors' samples. The sample consisted of naive CD4+ T cells from PBMCs. Noted subset: CD45RA+ positively selected. This chain uses TRBV28 with TRBJ2-6; tentatively, D is TRBD2 (5 bases). CDR3 amino acids: CASSQSLGISGANVLTF. The DNA for the CDR3 is TGTGCCAGCAGTCAATCCCTCGGGATTTCTGGGGCCAACGTCCTGACTTTC.